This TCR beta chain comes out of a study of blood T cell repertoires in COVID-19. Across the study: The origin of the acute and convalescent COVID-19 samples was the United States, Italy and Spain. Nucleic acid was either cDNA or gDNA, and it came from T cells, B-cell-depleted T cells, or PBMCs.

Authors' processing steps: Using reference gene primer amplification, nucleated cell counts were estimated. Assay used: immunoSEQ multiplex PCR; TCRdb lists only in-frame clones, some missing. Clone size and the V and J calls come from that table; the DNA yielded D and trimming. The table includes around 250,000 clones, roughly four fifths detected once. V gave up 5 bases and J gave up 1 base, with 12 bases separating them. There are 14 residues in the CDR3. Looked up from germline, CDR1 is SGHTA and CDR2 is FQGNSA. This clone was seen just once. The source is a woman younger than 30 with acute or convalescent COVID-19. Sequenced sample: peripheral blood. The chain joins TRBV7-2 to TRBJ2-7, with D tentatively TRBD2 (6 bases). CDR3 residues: CASSEGLTSYEQYF. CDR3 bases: TGTGCCAGCAGCGAGGGACTGACATCCTACGAGCAGTACTTC. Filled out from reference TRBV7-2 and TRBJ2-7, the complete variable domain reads GAGVSQSPSNKVTEKGKDVELRCDPISGHTALYWYRQSLGQGLEFLIYFQGNSAPDKSGLPSDRFSAERTGGSVSTLTIQRTQQEDSAVYLCASSEGLTSYEQYFGPGTRLTVT.